This T cell receptor beta chain was documented in a study of spatial heterogeneity in lung cancer. Study background: As counted in raw reads, each unique TCR and UMI combination appeared more than ten times on average.

Time point of the sample: sample taken at primary tumor resection. Donors were 72 untreated early-stage non-small cell lung cancer patients. Many counts were recorded for this clonotype. TCRdb passed the 5' RACE reads through MiXCR, listing each CDR3 protein once. Here the sample spans roughly 21,000 distinct CDR3 sequences, over 3% being singletons. V gave up 5 bases and J gave up 2 bases; unmatched junction bases: 4. This CDR3 region has 16 residues. This chain uses TRBV12-3 or TRBV12-4 with TRBJ2-1, with 12 bases fitting TRBD2. The receptor's source is a female donor with early-stage non-small cell lung cancer. The source material was PBMCs, sampled at surgery. This chain's CDR3 is CASSRGLAGTYNEQFF. For the CDR3, the DNA is TGTGCCAGCAGTCGGGGACTAGCGGGTACCTACAATGAGCAGTTCTTC.